The 23 T cell receptor beta chains reported below all come from one sample, sequenced in a study of blood T cells in healthy people across ages. Alongside a J-beta primer mix, a sample-barcoded 5' primer served in a second PCR lasting about 7 to 12 cycles. TCRdb independently ran MiXCR on the 5' RACE reads; one entry per CDR3 protein. The sample includes more than 800,000 distinct CDR3 sequences, roughly 26% of them seen just once. Sequencing used blood. The receptors were sampled from a woman aged 80 or older in good health.

With respect to this clonotype: This may arise from a read error, as a much more abundant clone is one base away. V usage is TRBV4-3 and J usage is TRBJ2-1; D not resolved. The CDR3 sequence is 14 residues long. Germline V gene lookup returns CDR1 LGHNA and CDR2 YSLEER. In DNA, the CDR3 is TGCGCCAGCAGCCAAGAACCGCGTTGGGATGAGCGGTTCTTC. Its protein is CASSQEPRWDERFF.

J is TRBJ2-2 and V is TRBV20-1, with D possibly TRBD1 on 6 matching bases. The germline CDR1 and CDR2 sequences are DFQATT and SNEGSKA (reference sequence). CDR3 length: 15 amino acids. Trimming took off 5 bases at V and 0 bases at J, with 13 bases between the two ends. The CDR3 spells CSASTGPANTGELFF. CDR3 bases: TGCAGTGCTTCAACAGGGCCTGCGAACACCGGGGAGCTGTTTTTT.

This chain links TRBV29-1 with TRBJ1-5, with TRBD1 as a possible D gene (5 bases). Germline loops: CDR1 SQVTM, CDR2 ANQGSEA. The CDR3 covers 14 residues. The V gene lost 4 bases and the J gene lost 6 bases, with 16 bases spanning the gap. The CDR3 here is CSVAVGVGSQPQHF. The CDR3 bases are TGCAGCGTTGCGGTAGGGGTGGGGAGTCAGCCCCAGCATTTT. Drawing the rest from reference TRBV29-1 and TRBJ1-5, the complete variable domain is SAVISQKPSRDICQRGTSLTIQCQVDSQVTMMFWYRQQPGQSLTLIATANQGSEATYESGFVIDKFPISRPNLTFSTLTVSNMSPEDSSIYLCSVAVGVGSQPQHFGDGTRLSIL.

The chain is built from TRBV5-1 and TRBJ2-5; weak D call: TRBD2 (5 bases). The V gene lost 2 bases and the J gene lost 5 bases, with 16 bases spanning the gap. The CDR3 is 15 residues long. CDR1 is SGHRS and CDR2 is YFSETQ in the germline V gene. The CDR3 protein is CASSLGSPAGETQYF. The CDR3 DNA sequence: TGCGCCAGCAGCTTAGGGAGTCCGGCTGGGGAGACCCAGTACTTC.

V usage is TRBV4-2 and J usage is TRBJ1-6; D not resolved. Trimming shortened V by 4 bases and J by 5 bases, and 12 bases separated the two germline ends. Germline V lookup: CDR1 LGHNA, CDR2 YNFKEQ. The CDR3 consists of 15 residues. CDR3 region: CASSRFNGNNSPLHF. CDR3 nucleotide sequence: TGTGCCAGCAGCCGATTTAACGGGAATAATTCACCCCTCCACTTT.

The rearrangement uses TRBV27 and TRBJ1-4; D is unresolved. V gave up 1 base and J gave up 5 bases, with 5 bases separating them. CDR1 is MNHEY, CDR2 SMNVEV, per germline (reference sequence). The CDR3 is made up of 13 amino acids. The CDR3, as DNA: TGTGCCAGCAGTTTATATGAGAATGAAAAACTGTTTTTT. Its protein product is CASSLYENEKLFF.

As regards this clonotype: This may arise from a read error, as a much more abundant clone is one base away. The rearrangement joins TRBV12-3 or TRBV12-4 to TRBJ2-1; D is possibly TRBD2 (7 bases). The CDR3 has 14 amino acids. The V end was cut by 1 base, the J end by 12 bases, with 16 bases between. The CDR3 DNA reads TGTGCCAGCAGTTTAGTCCGGGGGGCGGATGGGCAGTTCTTC. This encodes CASSLVRGADGQFF.

The genes are TRBV18 and TRBJ1-2; 7 bases align to TRBD1. The CDR3 is 13 residues long. CDR1 KGHSH and CDR2 LQKENI come from the germline V gene. The junction had 7 bases not matched to a gene; V was cut back by 4 bases and J by 8 bases. The CDR3 DNA reads as TGTGCCAGCTCACAGGGACAGACCAACGGCTACACCTTC. This gives the protein CASSQGQTNGYTF.

This clonotype occurred many times. The rearrangement uses TRBV28 and TRBJ1-2, with 8 bases fitting TRBD1. Germline V CDR1 and CDR2: MDHEN, SYDVKM. V lost 2 bases and J lost 7; bases outside the gene matches: 0. CDR3 length: 12 residues. This CDR3 is CASSLGQGGYTF. The CDR3 nucleotides are TGTGCCAGCAGTTTAGGACAGGGTGGCTACACCTTC.

To note about this clonotype: This sequence may be a read error, since a much larger clone differs from it by one base. This sequence joins TRBV7-6 and TRBJ2-4, with D perhaps TRBD1 or TRBD2 (6 bases each). The CDR3 runs to 17 residues. The germline CDR1 and CDR2 sequences are SGHVS and FNYEAQ. CDR3 region: CASSLTPYLQGGNIRYF. The CDR3 DNA reads TGTGCCAGCAGCTTAACCCCCTACCTACAGGGAGGAAACATTCGGTACTTC.

In regard to this clonotype: A clone one base away is much larger, so this may be a read error. The chain couples TRBV7-9 to TRBJ1-2; possibly TRBD1 for D (6 bases). CDR3 length equals 16 residues. Per germline, CDR1 SEHNR and CDR2 FQNEAQ (reference sequence). The CDR3 sequence is CACSLAGAQLTHGYTF. CDR3 nucleotide sequence: TGTGCCTGCAGCTTAGCGGGGGCACAACTGACCCATGGCTACACCTTC.

Remarks on this clonotype: Possible read error: a much larger clone is one base away. The DNA of the CDR3 is TGCAGGGGGGACAGGGGCTACGAGCAGTACTTC. This codes for CRGDRGYEQYF. The genes are TRBV20-1 and TRBJ2-7; 10 bases map to TRBD1. This CDR3 comprises 11 residues. The germline V gene encodes CDR1 DFQATT and CDR2 SNEGSKA (reference sequence).

On this clonotype itself: Just one base apart from a much larger clone, this may be a read error. This sequence joins TRBV5-1 and TRBJ2-5, with TRBD1 identical over 7 bases. The germline CDR1 and CDR2 sequences are SGHRS and YFSETQ. This CDR3 is 15 amino acids long. V trimming: 4 bases; J trimming: 11 bases; junction bases outside the gene matches: 17. CDR3 DNA sequence: TGCGCCAGCAGCCGAGGTTCGGGACAGCACAATGAGCAGTACTTC. As protein: CASSRGSGQHNEQYF. The variable domain in full, completed from reference TRBV5-1 and TRBJ2-5, reads KAGVTQTPRYLIKTRGQQVTLSCSPISGHRSVSWYQQTPGQGLQFLFEYFSETQRNKGNFPGRFSGRQFSNSRSEMNVSTLELGDSALYLCASSRGSGQHNEQYFGPGTRLLVL.

This clonotype was detected ten times or more. The chain is built from TRBV20-1 and TRBJ2-5; 11 bases map to TRBD2. The germline V gene has CDR1 DFQATT and CDR2 SNEGSKA (reference sequence). CDR3 size: 16 residues. Unmatched junction bases numbered 12, after V lost 4 bases and J lost 5 bases. The CDR3 reads CSANRPSGGRGETQYF. The CDR3 coding sequence is TGCAGTGCTAATCGTCCTAGCGGGGGGCGAGGGGAGACCCAGTACTTC.

This clonotype was detected only a few times. The gene calls are TRBV7-2 and TRBJ1-1; D is possibly TRBD1 (6 bases). The CDR3 is 16 residues long. Deletions cut 1 base from V and 4 bases from J, with 16 bases between. The V gene's germline CDR1 is SGHTA and CDR2 FQGNSA. The DNA for the CDR3 is TGTGCCAGCAGCTTAGAGTCCAGGGGCTGGAGCACTGAAGCTTTCTTT. Protein product: CASSLESRGWSTEAFF. Combining the CDR3 with reference TRBV7-2 and TRBJ1-1 gives the whole variable domain GAGVSQSPSNKVTEKGKDVELRCDPISGHTALYWYRQSLGQGLEFLIYFQGNSAPDKSGLPSDRFSAERTGGSVSTLTIQRTQQEDSAVYLCASSLESRGWSTEAFFGQGTRLTVV.

The chain joins TRBV5-1 to TRBJ1-5; tentatively, D is TRBD1 (5 bases). This CDR3 region has 15 residues. From germline, CDR1 is SGHRS and CDR2 YFSETQ. V lost 4 bases to trimming and J lost 2 bases, with 13 bases between them. CDR3 coding DNA: TGCGCCAGCAGCGTCGGGGGGGAAGGCAATCAGCCCCAGCATTTT. This sequence encodes CASSVGGEGNQPQHF.

Details on this clonotype: A read error may be the cause here, since a much bigger clone is one base away. V is TRBV5-1 and J is TRBJ2-7, with D perhaps TRBD1 (5 bases). V was trimmed by 7 bases and J by 7 bases, leaving 27 bases between them. Germline V gene lookup returns CDR1 SGHRS and CDR2 YFSETQ. The CDR3 covers 16 residues. The CDR3 sequence is CASSLWGSRSYNEQYF. Here the CDR3 DNA reads TGCGCCAGCTCGTTATGGGGCTCTCGTTCCTACAATGAGCAGTACTTC.

Points on this clonotype: A single base separates this from a much larger clone, so it may be a read error. The genes are TRBV28 and TRBJ2-1, with 8 bases lining up with TRBD2. The V segment lost 6 bases and the J segment 7 bases; nucleotides outside the gene matches: 8. Germline CDR1 MDHEN, CDR2 SYDVKM. The length of the CDR3 is 14 residues. The CDR3 DNA sequence: TGTGCCAGCAGGTCCGCGGGACTAGGTAATGAGCAGTTCTTC. Encoded protein: CASRSAGLGNEQFF.

In its sample, this clonotype was seen a few times. The CDR3 nucleotides are TGTGCCAGCACCCGACAGGCGCCTCGTGAAAAACTGTTTTTT. It codes for CASTRQAPREKLFF. This chain links TRBV28 with TRBJ1-4; a weak D match, TRBD1 (6 bases). Trimming took off 7 bases at V and 7 bases at J, with 16 bases between the two ends. The CDR3 runs 14 residues. Germline-derived CDR1 and CDR2 are MDHEN and SYDVKM.

This clonotype was counted only a few times. The chain links TRBV6-6 to TRBJ1-5; 9 bases fit TRBD1. V lost 4 bases and J lost 9; bases outside the gene matches: 13. The CDR3 contains 16 residues. Germline-derived CDR1 and CDR2 are MNHNY and SVGAGI (reference sequence). CDR3 loop: CASSSSTTGGVRPQHF. CDR3 nucleotide sequence: TGTGCCAGCAGTTCATCTACCACAGGGGGCGTACGGCCCCAGCATTTT.

This clonotype occurred many times. V usage is TRBV28 and J usage is TRBJ1-2, with 7 nucleotides matching TRBD1. The CDR3 is made up of 12 amino acids. Per germline, CDR1 MDHEN and CDR2 SYDVKM. V lost 6 bases, J lost 5 bases, and 3 bases stayed unmatched. The CDR3 protein is CASSRQGYGYTF. Written as DNA, the CDR3 is TGTGCCAGCAGCCGACAGGGTTATGGCTACACCTTC.

The CDR3 DNA reads TGTGCCAGCAGACCACAGGGGGCACTCAATGAGCAGTTCTTC. This translates into CASRPQGALNEQFF. The chain recombines TRBV2 with TRBJ2-1, with 9 bases aligning to TRBD1. The CDR3 spans 14 residues. V was pared by 6 bases and J by 6 bases, with 6 bases of the junction left unmatched. Germline-derived CDR1 and CDR2 are SNHLY and FYNNEI.

This clonotype has a count of ten or more. V usage is TRBV12-3 or TRBV12-4 and J usage is TRBJ2-1; 11 positions match TRBD1. The CDR3 totals 14 residues. The J segment lost 9 bases and the V segment lost 4 bases, leaving 5 bases of the junction unmatched. CDR3 nucleotides: TGTGCCAGCAGTTACCGGGACAGGGGGGCTGAGCAGTTCTTC. Amino acid sequence: CASSYRDRGAEQFF.